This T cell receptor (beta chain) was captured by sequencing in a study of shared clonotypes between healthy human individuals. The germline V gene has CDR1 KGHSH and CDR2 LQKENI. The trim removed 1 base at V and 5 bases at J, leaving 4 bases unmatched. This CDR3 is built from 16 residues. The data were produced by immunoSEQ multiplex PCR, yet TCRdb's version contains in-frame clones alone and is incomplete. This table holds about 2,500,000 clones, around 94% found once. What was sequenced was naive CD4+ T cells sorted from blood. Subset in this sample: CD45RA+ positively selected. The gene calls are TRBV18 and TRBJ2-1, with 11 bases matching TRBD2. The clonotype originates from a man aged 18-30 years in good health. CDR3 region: CASSPLAGGLNNEQFF. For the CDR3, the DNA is TGTGCCAGCTCACCACTAGCGGGAGGGCTCAACAATGAGCAGTTCTTC.